Listed below are T cell receptor beta chains from one sample, sequenced in a study of cytomegalovirus exposure and HLA in healthy donors. Produced via immunoSEQ multiplex PCR; TCRdb's table is partial and in-frame only. The data contain 150,000 or so clones, 80% of them singletons. The specimen sequenced was PBMCs. These receptors were collected from a man between 18 and 35 years old in good health and CMV-seropositive. CDR3s include the opening cysteine and the closing phenylalanine or tryptophan. D genes are given only for firm matches. Clone size appears in some rows only: once, few, many, or a class for an expanded clone.

v_call: TRBV6-4; clone_size: .; j_call: TRBJ1-1; d_call: .; cdr3_length: 13; cdr3_aa: CASRTIGNTEAFF; cdr3_nt: TGTGCCAGCAGGACTATAGGGAACACTGAAGCTTTCTTT
v_call: TRBV9; clone_size: .; j_call: TRBJ1-1; d_call: .; cdr3_length: 14; cdr3_aa: CASSAGGTLKEAFF; cdr3_nt: TGTGCCAGCAGCGCGGGGGGGACACTCAAGGAGGCTTTCTTT
v_call: TRBV25-1; clone_size: .; j_call: TRBJ2-1; d_call: TRBD1; cdr3_length: 13; cdr3_aa: CASSIRTGNEQFF; cdr3_nt: TGTGCCAGCAGTATTCGGACAGGGAATGAGCAGTTCTTC
v_call: TRBV4-1; clone_size: .; j_call: TRBJ2-5; d_call: .; cdr3_length: 15; cdr3_aa: CASSQDFQGEETQYF; cdr3_nt: TGCGCCAGCAGCCAAGACTTTCAGGGCGAAGAGACCCAGTACTTC
v_call: TRBV28; clone_size: few; j_call: TRBJ2-7; d_call: TRBD2; cdr3_length: 15; cdr3_aa: CASMGGTLGSYEQYF; cdr3_nt: TGTGCCAGCATGGGGGGGACCCTGGGCTCCTACGAGCAGTACTTC
v_call: TRBV15; clone_size: .; j_call: TRBJ2-3; d_call: .; cdr3_length: 17; cdr3_aa: CATSSIQGLLDTDTQYF; cdr3_nt: TGTGCCACCAGCAGTATACAGGGTCTCTTAGACACAGATACGCAGTATTTT
v_call: TRBV7-2; clone_size: .; j_call: TRBJ1-5; d_call: .; cdr3_length: 16; cdr3_aa: CASSLGTHLQGQPQHF; cdr3_nt: TGTGCCAGCAGCTTAGGTACCCATCTTCAGGGTCAGCCCCAGCATTTT
v_call: TRBV6-1; clone_size: .; j_call: TRBJ1-4; d_call: .; cdr3_length: 15; cdr3_aa: CASRQDTATNEKLFF; cdr3_nt: TGTGCCAGCAGGCAGGACACTGCAACTAATGAAAAACTGTTTTTT
v_call: TRBV6-5; clone_size: .; j_call: TRBJ1-1; d_call: .; cdr3_length: 14; cdr3_aa: CASSRGFGRREAFF; cdr3_nt: TGTGCCAGCAGTCGCGGCTTCGGGAGGAGGGAAGCTTTCTTT
v_call: TRBV6-6; clone_size: few; j_call: TRBJ1-1; d_call: .; cdr3_length: 14; cdr3_aa: CASSYSEGNTEAFF; cdr3_nt: TGTGCCAGCAGTTACTCGGAGGGGAACACTGAAGCTTTCTTT
v_call: TRBV7-2; clone_size: few; j_call: TRBJ2-7; d_call: TRBD2; cdr3_length: 12; cdr3_aa: CASSLTSGRPIF; cdr3_nt: TGTGCCAGCAGCCTCACTAGCGGGAGGCCAATATTC
v_call: TRBV5-4; clone_size: .; j_call: TRBJ2-2; d_call: .; cdr3_length: 19; cdr3_aa: CASSLGSLAGAGNTGELFF; cdr3_nt: TGTGCCAGCAGCTTGGGTAGTTTGGCGGGGGCGGGAAACACCGGGGAGCTGTTTTTT
v_call: TRBV13; clone_size: .; j_call: TRBJ2-1; d_call: TRBD2; cdr3_length: 16; cdr3_aa: CASSLGAGGPKNEQFF; cdr3_nt: TGTGCCAGCAGCTTAGGGGCGGGAGGGCCAAAGAATGAGCAGTTCTTC
v_call: TRBV5-4; clone_size: once; j_call: TRBJ1-1; d_call: .; cdr3_length: 15; cdr3_aa: CASSSPVGVNTEAFF; cdr3_nt: TGTGCCAGCAGCTCCCCAGTAGGGGTCAACACTGAAGCTTTCTTT
v_call: TRBV21-1; clone_size: few; j_call: TRBJ1-5; d_call: .; cdr3_length: 13; cdr3_aa: CASRGQSNQPQHF; cdr3_nt: TGTGCCTCCCGGGGTCAAAGCAATCAGCCCCAGCATTTT
v_call: TRBV4-3; clone_size: .; j_call: TRBJ2-5; d_call: TRBD2; cdr3_length: 15; cdr3_aa: CASSPGTSGRETQYF; cdr3_nt: TGCGCCAGCAGCCCCGGGACTAGCGGGAGGGAGACCCAGTACTTC
v_call: TRBV11-2; clone_size: once; j_call: TRBJ2-7; d_call: .; cdr3_length: 12; cdr3_aa: CASSLVPEGQYF; cdr3_nt: TGTGCCAGCAGCTTAGTCCCCGAGGGGCAGTACTTC
v_call: TRBV19; clone_size: .; j_call: TRBJ1-5; d_call: .; cdr3_length: 17; cdr3_aa: CASRGTEAFPGNQPQHF; cdr3_nt: TGTGCCAGTAGGGGGACTGAGGCTTTCCCTGGCAATCAGCCCCAGCATTTT
v_call: TRBV19; clone_size: once; j_call: TRBJ2-1; d_call: .; cdr3_length: 13; cdr3_aa: CASMRDSYNEQFF; cdr3_nt: TGTGCCAGTATGCGGGACAGTTACAATGAGCAGTTCTTC
v_call: TRBV7-2; clone_size: .; j_call: TRBJ1-3; d_call: .; cdr3_length: 14; cdr3_aa: CASSFQNPGNTIYF; cdr3_nt: TGTGCCAGCAGCTTCCAGAACCCTGGAAACACCATATATTTT